A single T cell receptor beta chain is shown here with its context. Its antigen is unidentified. The sample belongs to a study of blood T cells in healthy people across ages. Looking at the study overall: Per two T cells, template switching captured roughly one barcoded beta molecule.

CDR1 SQVTM and CDR2 ANQGSEA come from the germline V gene. The CDR3 loop spans 12 amino acids. Trimming left V 4 bases short and J 1 base short, with 7 bases between. A minimum of 7 million PBMCs was isolated per sample. RNA extraction gave at least 5 micrograms of total RNA per sample. A sample-barcoded 5' primer and a J-beta primer mix were used in a second PCR of roughly 6 to 11 cycles. TCRdb recomputed calls from the 5' RACE reads with MiXCR, one row per CDR3 protein. The repertoire holds hundreds of thousands of distinct CDR3 sequences, roughly 32% seen once, with 15% to 19% in the top ten. Study conclusions and caveats: Estimated diversity that came from one million T cells was considered an underestimate.

The sequence was collected from an elderly woman in good health. The gene calls are TRBV29-1 and TRBJ1-1, with D maybe TRBD1 (5 bases). The sample comprised blood. In nucleotides, the CDR3 is TGCAGCGTTGCAGGACAGAACACTGAAGCTTTCTTT. Protein product: CSVAGQNTEAFF.